Each of the 30 T cell receptor beta chains below was sequenced from the same sample in a study of blood T cell repertoires in COVID-19. Repertoires were generated with immunoSEQ multiplex PCR, while TCRdb's copy carries only in-frame clones and drops some. The table has 65,000 to 70,000 clones, 81% seen once. The sequencing sample was made of peripheral blood. All receptors derive from a human donor in a cohort sampled during active COVID-19.

The chain couples TRBV19 to TRBJ2-3, with D possibly TRBD2 on 6 matching bases. V lost 3 bases, J lost 5 bases, and 12 bases lay in between. Germline-derived CDR1 and CDR2 are LNHDA and SQIVND (reference sequence). This CDR3 comprises 14 residues. The CDR3 DNA reads as TGTGCCAGTAGTATGGGGGACTCCCGAGATACGCAGTATTTT. It translates to CASSMGDSRDTQYF.

A single count supports this clone. The chain links TRBV6-5 to TRBJ2-1; TRBD1 agrees at 11 bases. Trimming removed 2 bases from V and 7 bases from J; junction bases left unmatched: 4. The CDR3 spans 15 residues. Looked up from germline, CDR1 is MNHEY and CDR2 is SVGAGI. CDR3 DNA sequence: TGTGCCAGCAGTTACGGACAGGGGGCGGGGAATGAGCAGTTCTTC. Amino acids: CASSYGQGAGNEQFF.

The chain couples TRBV11-3 to TRBJ2-1; weak D call: TRBD2 (6 bases). CDR1 and CDR2 (germline): SGHNT, YENEEA. This CDR3 spans 15 amino acids. Deletions cut 0 bases from V and 6 bases from J, with 12 bases between. The CDR3 DNA sequence: TGTGCCAGCAGCTTAGAAAGTAGCGGACTCAATGAGCAGTTCTTC. Translated, it gives CASSLESSGLNEQFF.

The rearrangement links TRBV19 to TRBJ2-1; 11 nucleotides line up with TRBD2. This CDR3 has 14 residues. Losses at the gene ends were 7 bases for V and 5 bases for J; bases not matched to a gene: 4. CDR1 is LNHDA, CDR2 SQIVND, per germline (reference sequence). In DNA form, the CDR3 reads TGTGCCAGTACAGGGACTAGCGGCAACAATGAGCAGTTCTTC. Translating gives CASTGTSGNNEQFF.

The chain uses TRBV18 and TRBJ2-7; TRBD2 might be the D (6 bases). Germline loops: CDR1 KGHSH, CDR2 LQKENI. The CDR3 has 15 residues. V was cut by 3 bases and J by 3 bases, with 15 bases left in between. CDR3 in DNA: TGTGCCAGCTCACCGTCGGGACTCCTAATCTACGAGCAGTACTTC. It codes for CASSPSGLLIYEQYF.

V is TRBV19 and J is TRBJ1-2, with a tentative D call TRBD1 (6 bases). Trimming stripped 8 bases from V and 6 bases from J, with 16 bases between. This CDR3 region has 13 residues. CDR1 and CDR2 from the germline V gene are LNHDA and SQIVND (reference sequence). As DNA, the CDR3 is TGTGCCAGTTCCTCAGGGGATCGGGATGGCTACACCTTC. It specifies CASSSGDRDGYTF.

The chain links TRBV6-1 to TRBJ1-5; 7 nucleotides match TRBD1. CDR3 length: 13 residues. The V segment lost 2 bases and the J segment 9 bases; nucleotides outside the gene matches: 4. In germline, CDR1 is MNHNS, CDR2 SASEGT. CDR3 protein: CASSETGQPPQHF. CDR3 DNA: TGTGCCAGCAGTGAAACGGGACAGCCGCCCCAGCATTTT.

V usage is TRBV9 and J usage is TRBJ2-3; 9 nucleotides agree with TRBD2. Germline values: CDR1 SGDLS, CDR2 YYNGEE. Trimming took 3 bases from V and 1 from J; bases not matched to a gene: 21. The CDR3 spans 21 residues. The DNA of the CDR3 is TGTGCCAGCAGCGCCCGACGGGGGGCGGGAGGGCCCGGGGTTGGCACAGATACGCAGTATTTT. It is translated as CASSARRGAGGPGVGTDTQYF.

In its sample, this clone was seen a few times. V usage is TRBV19 and J usage is TRBJ1-6; D is perhaps TRBD1 (5 bases). Germline CDR1 is LNHDA and CDR2 is SQIVND (reference sequence). This CDR3 comprises 14 residues. V shed 6 bases and J shed 9 bases, with 15 bases lying between them. Written as DNA, the CDR3 is TGTGCCAGTAGCAAAGGACAAGAATTTTCACCCCTCCACTTT. This encodes CASSKGQEFSPLHF.

The genes are TRBV5-1 and TRBJ2-7; D might be TRBD1 (6 bases). The V end lost 4 bases, the J end lost 1 base, and 12 bases lay between the germline ends. The CDR3 is 14 amino acids. The V gene's germline CDR1 is SGHRS and CDR2 YFSETQ. CDR3 in DNA: TGCGCCAGCAGCCCAACGACAGGATCCTACGAGCAGTACTTC. Translating it yields CASSPTTGSYEQYF. Variable domain in full (rest from reference TRBV5-1 and TRBJ2-7): KAGVTQTPRYLIKTRGQQVTLSCSPISGHRSVSWYQQTPGQGLQFLFEYFSETQRNKGNFPGRFSGRQFSNSRSEMNVSTLELGDSALYLCASSPTTGSYEQYFGPGTRLTVT.

V is TRBV28 and J is TRBJ2-5; maybe TRBD2 (7 bases). V was clipped by 3 bases and J by 2 bases, with 19 bases between them. Germline V gene lookup returns CDR1 MDHEN and CDR2 SYDVKM. The CDR3 is made up of 17 amino acids. The CDR3 reads CASSFGGGEVGQETQYF. The DNA for the CDR3 is TGTGCCAGCAGTTTCGGAGGGGGGGAAGTCGGACAAGAGACCCAGTACTTC.

This rearrangement joins TRBV5-1 to TRBJ2-1; 11 bases map to TRBD1. Germline-derived CDR1 and CDR2 are SGHRS and YFSETQ. The junction had 3 bases not matched to a gene; V was cut back by 1 base and J by 3 bases. This CDR3 spans 16 amino acids. The CDR3 is CASSLRTGGFYNEQFF. CDR3 coding DNA: TGCGCCAGCAGCTTGCGGACAGGGGGCTTCTACAATGAGCAGTTCTTC. Full variable domain (missing parts from reference TRBV5-1 and TRBJ2-1): KAGVTQTPRYLIKTRGQQVTLSCSPISGHRSVSWYQQTPGQGLQFLFEYFSETQRNKGNFPGRFSGRQFSNSRSEMNVSTLELGDSALYLCASSLRTGGFYNEQFFGPGTRLTVL.

V is TRBV10-2 and J is TRBJ2-1, with D perhaps matching TRBD1 (6 bases). Germline CDR1 is WSHSY and CDR2 is SAAADI. The CDR3 is made up of 14 amino acids. The V gene lost 0 bases and the J gene lost 4 bases, with 7 bases spanning the gap. CDR3 amino acids: CASSESDSYNEQFF. DNA of the CDR3: TGCGCCAGCAGTGAGTCGGACAGTTACAATGAGCAGTTCTTC.

In nucleotides, the CDR3 is TGTGCCAGCAGCTTAGGGGGGACTAACTCCTACGAGCAGTACTTC. Translated: CASSLGGTNSYEQYF. The V gene is TRBV27, the J gene TRBJ2-7; TRBD2 might be the D (7 bases). The CDR3 length is 15 residues. Germline V gene lookup returns CDR1 MNHEY and CDR2 SMNVEV (reference sequence). V lost 6 bases and J 0 bases, leaving 15 bases between the germline ends.

This clone turned up a few times. The chain has TRBV28 and TRBJ1-1, with 7 bases matching TRBD1. V lost 6 bases to trimming and J lost 11 bases; unmatched junction nucleotides: 9. The CDR3 loop spans 12 amino acids. Germline V gene sequence: CDR1 MDHEN, CDR2 SYDVKM. CDR3 loop: CASRSNRGRAFF. In DNA, the CDR3 is TGTGCCAGCAGGTCGAACAGGGGAAGGGCTTTCTTT.

This rearrangement joins TRBV12-3 or TRBV12-4 to TRBJ2-1; D remains ambiguous. The CDR3 extends over 13 amino acids. The ends were cut back, 6 bases at V and 3 bases at J, with 9 bases in the middle. CDR3 nucleotides: TGTGCCAGCAGGCTGAGCGACTACAATGAGCAGTTCTTC. This sequence encodes CASRLSDYNEQFF.

This clone was seen just once. The V call is TRBV2, the J call TRBJ2-1, with TRBD1 matching 8 bases. CDR1 SNHLY and CDR2 FYNNEI come from the germline V gene. Unmatched junction bases numbered 8, after V lost 4 bases and J lost 6 bases. The CDR3 is 15 residues long. The CDR3 nucleotides read TGTGCCAGCAGTGCAGGTTACAGGGGGAGCAATGAGCAGTTCTTC. This sequence encodes CASSAGYRGSNEQFF.

V is TRBV5-5 and J is TRBJ1-5; perhaps TRBD1 as D (5 bases). CDR3 length equals 14 residues. V was clipped by 2 bases and J by 5 bases, with 11 bases between them. Germline V gene data show CDR1 as SGHKS and CDR2 as YYEKEE (reference sequence). For the CDR3, the DNA is TGTGCCAGCAGCTTAGTCCCGGGGGATCAGCCCCAGCATTTT. Its protein product is CASSLVPGDQPQHF.

V is TRBV5-8 and J is TRBJ2-1; weak D call: TRBD1 (5 bases). The CDR3 consists of 15 residues. Looked up from germline, CDR1 is SGHTS and CDR2 is YDEGEE. Deletions cut 0 bases from V and 5 bases from J, with 12 bases between. The CDR3, as DNA: TGTGCCAGCAGCTTGGACGGCAGGGCAGACAATGAGCAGTTCTTC. This codes for CASSLDGRADNEQFF.

This clone was observed a few times. The chain uses TRBV5-4 and TRBJ2-7; 7 bases are shared with TRBD1. V was clipped by 4 bases and J by 6 bases; unmatched bases: 13. CDR3 size: 15 residues. From germline, CDR1 is SGHNT and CDR2 YYREEE (reference sequence). The CDR3 DNA is TGTGCCAGCAGCATCCTTGGACAGGATAATTTCGAGCAGTACTTC. It encodes CASSILGQDNFEQYF.

This clone appeared a single time. This sequence joins TRBV5-8 and TRBJ1-5; D is uncertain. From germline, CDR1 is SGHTS and CDR2 YDEGEE. The germline V and J ends were trimmed by 0 bases and 2 bases, with 9 bases remaining between them. The CDR3 extends over 15 amino acids. CDR3 sequence reads: CASSLGESGNQPQHF. As DNA, the CDR3 is TGTGCCAGCAGCTTGGGCGAAAGCGGCAATCAGCCCCAGCATTTT.

This clone was found once. The V and J genes are TRBV28 and TRBJ1-2, with a possible D match to TRBD1 (6 bases). Trimming left V 5 bases short and J 2 bases short, with 24 bases between. The CDR3 runs 18 residues. Germline V gene sequence: CDR1 MDHEN, CDR2 SYDVKM. This CDR3 reads CASSPWAFLDRPNYGYTF. DNA of the CDR3: TGTGCCAGCAGTCCCTGGGCCTTCCTCGACAGGCCCAACTATGGCTACACCTTC.

This rearrangement joins TRBV18 to TRBJ1-5; no firm D call. Between the trimmed V and J ends, which lost 6 bases and 4 bases, there was a span of 7 bases. The CDR3 is 12 residues long. Germline-derived CDR1 and CDR2 are KGHSH and LQKENI. CDR3 DNA sequence: TGTGCCAGCTCGCAAGAGAATCAGCCCCAGCATTTT. It encodes CASSQENQPQHF.

The chain has TRBV3-1 (or the pseudogene TRBV3-2) and TRBJ2-1, with 8 bases lining up with TRBD2. The length of the CDR3 is 16 residues. The germline V gene encodes CDR1 LGHDT and CDR2 YNNKEL (reference sequence). The ends lost 0 bases at V and 8 bases at J; junction bases unmatched: 9. The CDR3 sequence is CASSQEGAGVRYEQFF. CDR3 in DNA: TGTGCCAGCAGCCAAGAAGGAGCGGGAGTTCGGTATGAGCAGTTCTTC.

The chain has TRBV1 and TRBJ2-1; the table's D call, TRBD2, has no DNA check behind it. TRBV1 is a listed pseudogene. The CDR3 extends over 15 amino acids. The CDR3 region has the DNA TGCACCAGCAGCCAAACCGGGACTAGGGGGAATGAGCAGTTCTTC. Translated: CTSSQTGTRGNEQFF.

The chain recombines TRBV5-1 with TRBJ2-3; 10 nucleotides line up with TRBD2. The germline V gene encodes CDR1 SGHRS and CDR2 YFSETQ. Trimming took 0 bases from V and 2 from J; bases not matched to a gene: 9. This CDR3 has 18 amino acids. The chain's CDR3 is CASSLGAGGPYPTDTQYF. CDR3 sequence (DNA): TGCGCCAGCAGCTTGGGAGCGGGAGGGCCATATCCCACAGATACGCAGTATTTT.

This chain uses TRBV6-4 with TRBJ1-1; the match to TRBD1 covers 8 bases. There are 17 residues in the CDR3. The J segment lost 3 bases and the V segment lost 2 bases, leaving 11 bases of the junction unmatched. CDR1 is MRHNA and CDR2 is SNTAGT in the germline V gene. The chain's CDR3 is CASSDGPGGAPDTEAFF. For the CDR3, the DNA is TGTGCCAGCAGTGACGGACCAGGGGGCGCTCCGGACACTGAAGCTTTCTTT.

This rearrangement joins TRBV5-1 to TRBJ1-2; 7 nucleotides align to TRBD1. Germline-derived CDR1 and CDR2 are SGHRS and YFSETQ. CDR3 length equals 14 residues. The V and J ends lost 7 bases and 1 base, in that order; junction bases with no gene match: 7. The CDR3 reads CASGSGQINYGYTF. Written as DNA, the CDR3 is TGCGCCAGCGGCTCGGGACAGATTAACTATGGCTACACCTTC. Supplemented by reference TRBV5-1 and TRBJ1-2, the full variable domain reads KAGVTQTPRYLIKTRGQQVTLSCSPISGHRSVSWYQQTPGQGLQFLFEYFSETQRNKGNFPGRFSGRQFSNSRSEMNVSTLELGDSALYLCASGSGQINYGYTFGSGTRLTVV.

The chain carries TRBV10-3 and TRBJ1-2, with 10 bases lining up with TRBD1. Germline V gene data show CDR1 as ENHRY and CDR2 as SYGVKD. V was clipped by 4 bases and J by 3 bases; unmatched bases: 8. CDR3 length equals 16 residues. As DNA, the CDR3 is TGTGCCATCAGTGCACGGACAGGGGGAGAGCACTATGGCTACACCTTC. Protein: CAISARTGGEHYGYTF.

This clone was observed a single time. This chain uses TRBV18 with TRBJ2-3; the match to TRBD2 covers 7 bases. The CDR3 has 15 residues. The ends lost 6 bases at V and 3 bases at J; junction bases unmatched: 9. CDR1 is KGHSH, CDR2 LQKENI, per germline. The DNA for the CDR3 is TGTGCCAGCTCTCCCCTAGCGGCAAATACAGATACGCAGTATTTT. Translated: CASSPLAANTDTQYF.